This T cell receptor (beta chain) emerged from a study of radiation and T cells in renal cell carcinoma. Time point noted: blood 4 weeks post-SBRT, at nephrectomy. Regarding treatment: 15 Gy SBRT to primary tumor, nephrectomy 4 weeks later. Profiled with immunoSEQ multiplex PCR; TCRdb holds only in-frame clones, not every one. Of fewer than 200,000 clones listed, about 88% are singletons. V was trimmed by 7 bases and J by 7 bases, leaving 17 bases between them. Germline V gives CDR1 SEHNR, CDR2 FQNEAQ (reference sequence). The CDR3 spans 15 residues. In this sample, this clone turned up a few times. The origin of this receptor is a woman between 50 and 59 years old with renal cell carcinoma. The sequences come from blood, collected from a patient whose treatment included radiotherapy and nephrectomy. The chain has TRBV7-9 and TRBJ1-6; perhaps TRBD1 as D (6 bases). CDR3 amino acids: CASTHAGTRNSPLHF. CDR3 DNA: TGTGCCAGCACCCATGCCGGGACAAGAAATTCACCCCTCCACTTT.